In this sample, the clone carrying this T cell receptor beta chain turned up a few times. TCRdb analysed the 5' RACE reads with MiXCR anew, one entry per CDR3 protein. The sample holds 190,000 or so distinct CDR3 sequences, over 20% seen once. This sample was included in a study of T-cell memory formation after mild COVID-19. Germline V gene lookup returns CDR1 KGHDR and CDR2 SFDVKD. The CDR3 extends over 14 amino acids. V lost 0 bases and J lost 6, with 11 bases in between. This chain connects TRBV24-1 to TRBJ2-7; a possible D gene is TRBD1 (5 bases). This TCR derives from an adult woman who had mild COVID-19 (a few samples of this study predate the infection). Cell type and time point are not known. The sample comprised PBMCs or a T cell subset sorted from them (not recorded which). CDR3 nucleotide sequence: TGTGCCACCAGTGATTTGCAGGGAAGTGGCGAGCAGTACTTC. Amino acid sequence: CATSDLQGSGEQYF.